This is a list of T cell receptor beta chains from one sample in a study of a mutant IDH1 vaccine in newly diagnosed glioma. The data were produced by immunoSEQ multiplex PCR, yet TCRdb's version contains in-frame clones alone and is incomplete. The table has around 24,000 clones, approximately 93% seen once. The sequenced sample was PBMCs, obtained from a glioma patient treated with radiotherapy, temozolomide or both. The receptors originated from a middle-aged man with glioma. Each CDR3 is given with its conserved first and last residue. A D gene is named only where the DNA matches it firmly. A row's size may be missing; if present it is once, few, many or a size class.

>-|TRBJ2-5|TRBD1|TRBV5-1
CASSRDRGKETQYF
TGCGCCAGCAGCCGGGACAGGGGGAAAGAGACCCAGTACTTC
>-|TRBJ1-2|TRBD1|TRBV19
CASRPGTGSYRYTF
TGTGCCAGTAGACCCGGGACAGGCTCCTATCGCTACACCTTC
>-|TRBJ1-2|-|TRBV6-5
CASSYLPAPNYGYTF
TGTGCCAGCAGTTACCTCCCGGCCCCTAACTATGGCTACACCTTC
>-|TRBJ2-1|TRBD2|TRBV9
CASSISGRTGNEQFF
TGTGCCAGCAGCATCAGCGGGAGGACGGGAAATGAGCAGTTCTTC
>-|TRBJ1-4|-|TRBV20-1
CSASGPEKLFF
TGCAGTGCTAGTGGACCCGAAAAACTGTTTTTT
>-|TRBJ2-5|-|TRBV7-9
CASEGNQETQYF
TGTGCCAGCGAGGGGAACCAAGAGACCCAGTACTTC
>-|TRBJ2-5|-|TRBV19
CASSNYGMIQETQYF
TGTGCCAGTAGCAACTATGGCATGATCCAAGAGACCCAGTACTTC
>-|TRBJ1-1|TRBD1|TRBV18
CASSHLSGTGFTEAFF
TGTGCCAGCTCCCACTTATCCGGGACAGGGTTCACTGAAGCTTTCTTT
>-|TRBJ1-1|-|TRBV11-3
CASSYAPFSEAFF
TGTGCCAGCAGCTACGCCCCCTTCAGTGAAGCTTTCTTT
>-|TRBJ2-5|TRBD2|TRBV7-2
CASSYLLAGGRETQYF
TGTGCCAGCAGCTACCTTTTAGCGGGGGGCCGGGAGACCCAGTACTTC
>-|TRBJ2-5|-|TRBV7-9
CASTNFLGDQETQYF
TGTGCCAGCACAAATTTTCTCGGGGATCAAGAGACCCAGTACTTC
>-|TRBJ1-5|-|TRBV5-1
CASSFSGAPISRNQPQHF
TGCGCCAGCAGCTTTTCAGGGGCGCCGATATCCCGCAATCAGCCCCAGCATTTT
>-|TRBJ2-1|-|TRBV18
CASTLRGVYNEQFF
TGTGCCAGCACTTTAAGAGGGGTCTACAATGAGCAGTTCTTC
>once|TRBJ2-4|-|TRBV21-1
CASSRRDRGLAKNIQYF
TGTGCCAGCAGCCGAAGAGACAGGGGGCTAGCCAAAAACATTCAGTACTTC
>-|TRBJ1-2|-|TRBV9
CASSVGLGPRTF
TGTGCCAGCAGCGTAGGCCTAGGACCACGAACCTTC
>-|TRBJ1-1|TRBD1|TRBV19
CASSSWTGWGTEAFF
TGTGCCAGTAGTAGCTGGACAGGGTGGGGGACTGAAGCTTTCTTT
>-|TRBJ2-7|-|TRBV7-7
CASSLGPGMNEQYF
TGTGCTAGCAGCTTAGGCCCAGGGATGAACGAGCAGTACTTC
>-|TRBJ1-5|-|TRBV4-1
CASSQDGRVQPQHF
TGCGCCAGCAGCCAAGATGGCAGGGTTCAGCCCCAGCATTTT